Sequencing of this T cell receptor beta chain was carried out in a study of CD8 T cells in ankylosing spondylitis. Findings and limits, study-wide: Disease-associated clonotypes exhibited CD8+ identity and were relatively infrequent in peripheral blood. Disease-linked clones reportedly showed significant enrichment in matched ankylosing spondylitis synovial fluid.

This clonotype was counted at least ten times. Its target is not known. From the 5' RACE reads, TCRdb called clonotypes with MiXCR, one entry per CDR3 protein. The table has 25,000 to 40,000 distinct CDR3 sequences, more than 5.5% seen once. J gave up 3 bases and V 1 base, and 8 bases lay outside the gene matches. Germline-derived CDR1 and CDR2 are DFQATT and SNEGSKA (reference sequence). The CDR3 length is 17 residues. The chain links TRBV20-1 to TRBJ2-3, with 12 bases that match TRBD2. The sequencing input was blood, either unsorted or a sorted T cell fraction (not recorded which). The clonotype comes from a male donor with ankylosing spondylitis or in good health (not recorded which). CDR3 sequence reads: CSARALLTSGRTDTQYF. The CDR3 DNA reads TGCAGTGCTAGAGCCCTTTTGACTAGCGGGAGAACAGATACGCAGTATTTT.